This record covers a single T cell receptor (beta chain). Its antigen is as yet unknown. This CDR3 is 13 amino acids long. Germline values: CDR1 SGHDT, CDR2 YYEEEE. V lost 2 bases and J lost 6; bases outside the gene matches: 3. This record belongs to a study of T-cell reconstitution after alpha-beta-depleted transplantation in children. Broader study findings: The origin of alpha-beta T cells about two months after transplant was reportedly several hundred expanded graft clones. Newly produced T cells mostly provided counts and TCRbeta diversity after one year, as hyperexpanded clones declined.

Unique molecular identifiers were used to barcode this TCRbeta library. TCRdb reprocessed the PCR reads with MiXCR, giving one entry per CDR3 protein. This sample has 95,000 to 150,000 distinct CDR3 sequences; around 23% occur once, and the top ten carry 10% to 13%. The chain joins TRBV5-6 to TRBJ2-5; TRBD1 matches at 8 bases. Here the sequenced sample was PBMCs, mostly from graft donor cells, taken 180 days after TCRalphabeta/CD19-depleted stem cell transplant. The receptor comes from a male patient under 10 years old who had a stem cell transplant for chronic granulomatous disease, so the T cells may come from the graft donor. The CDR3 loop is CASSFRQGQTQYF. The CDR3 nucleotides are TGTGCCAGCAGCTTTCGACAGGGGCAGACCCAGTACTTC.